This record covers a single TCR beta chain. Its target is unknown. PCR amplification relied on 60 Vbeta primers (plus 13 Jbeta primers). Using immunoSEQ multiplex PCR, the repertoire was profiled, and TCRdb retains in-frame clones only, with some absent. The table lists about 130,000 clones, 79% of them singletons, with 6.5% to 8% in the top ten. V dropped 6 bases and J dropped 15 bases, with 21 bases sitting between them. CDR1 is MNHNY, CDR2 SVGAGI, per germline (reference sequence). The CDR3 spans 13 residues. The data are from a study of cytomegalovirus exposure and HLA in healthy donors. Overall study context: One earlier analysis, a look at around 180 million T cells, found some 100 million unique TCR beta sequences.

Study-level findings and limits: Some highly shared sequence variants likely arose as a pipeline artifact.

Sequences were obtained from PBMCs. The chain carries TRBV6-6 and TRBJ2-1, with D uncertain. The TCR sequence derives from a man in his forties in good health and CMV-seropositive. This chain's CDR3 is CASSSETMGPTFF. Here the CDR3 DNA reads TGTGCCAGCAGCTCCGAGACCATGGGCCCAACGTTCTTC.